This TCR beta chain was sequenced for a study of cytomegalovirus exposure and HLA in healthy donors. Findings and limits, study-wide: TCR sequences were mostly rare, though some public TCRs occurred in many donors.

The PCR used 60 Vbeta and 13 Jbeta primers. Method: immunoSEQ multiplex PCR; TCRdb's copy keeps in-frame clones and lacks some. The sample consists of some 180,000 clones, roughly 80% of them appearing once. Germline V gives CDR1 SQVTM, CDR2 ANQGSEA. The CDR3 covers 14 residues. Trimming at V came to 4 bases and at J to 1 base, leaving 3 bases not matched to a gene. To note about this clone: Its antigen remains unidentified.

The clonotype originates from a man aged 35 to 55 in good health and CMV-seronegative. The chain carries TRBV29-1 and TRBJ2-2; 7 bases agree with TRBD2. The specimen sequenced was PBMCs. CDR3 sequence: CSVVLAVNTGELFF. The CDR3 DNA is TGCAGCGTTGTCCTAGCGGTGAACACCGGGGAGCTGTTTTTT.